This TCR beta chain was identified in a study of T-cell memory formation after mild COVID-19. Study background: TCR clustering was largely donor specific.

After 5'RACE with constant-segment primers, TCR alpha and TCR beta cDNA libraries carrying sample barcodes and UMIs were obtained. Via MiXCR, TCRdb re-called the 5' RACE reads, giving one row per CDR3 protein. The sample shows roughly 580,000 distinct CDR3 sequences, over 15% of them seen only once. Turning to this clonotype: The antigen is undetermined.

General study points: Later expanders leaned CD4+, whereas day 15 to 85 contracting clones were balanced CD4/CD8. The main location of contracting CD4+ clones was CM and EM, and that of contracting CD8+ clones was EMRA.

The CDR3 has 15 residues. Germline CDR1 SGHRS, CDR2 YFSETQ. The ends were cut back, 2 bases at V and 0 bases at J, with 9 bases in the middle. The sequenced material came from PBMCs or a T cell subset sorted from them (not recorded which). This chain connects TRBV5-1 to TRBJ1-3, with D unresolved. The clonotype was recovered from an adult woman who had mild COVID-19 (a few samples of this study predate the infection). Cell type and time point are not known. The CDR3 DNA reads as TGCGCCAGCAGCTTCGGCAGCAACTCTGGAAACACCATATATTTT. Its protein product is CASSFGSNSGNTIYF.